The rows below give T cell receptor beta chains drawn from one sample of a study of shared clonotypes between healthy human individuals. The protocol was immunoSEQ multiplex PCR, while the TCRdb copy is restricted to in-frame clones and leaves out a portion. The repertoire holds just over 2,000,000 clones, with 85% to 95% as singletons. The material sequenced was naive CD4+ T cells sorted from blood. The receptors derive from a man between 18 and 29 years old in good health. Both conserved end residues are part of each CDR3. The D gene is left open where the match is weak. Not all rows give a size; the values are once, few, many and, for expanded clones, a class.

>-|TRBV6-1|TRBJ2-2|-
TGTGCCAGCGCCAGAGATACCGGGGAGCTGTTTTTT
CASARDTGELFF
>-|TRBV20-1|TRBJ2-7|-
TGCAGTGCTAATCGTTACGAGCAGTACTTC
CSANRYEQYF
>-|TRBV30|TRBJ2-6|TRBD1
TGTGCCTGGAGACCGACAGGGTCTATCTCTGGGGCCAACGTCCTGACTTTC
CAWRPTGSISGANVLTF
>-|TRBV29-1|TRBJ2-2|-
TGCAGCGTGTCACAGGGTATAGGCACCGGGGAGCTGTTTTTT
CSVSQGIGTGELFF
>-|TRBV13|TRBJ2-7|-
TGTGCCAGCAGCCAGCTAATTTCTGGGTCCTACGAGCAGTACTTC
CASSQLISGSYEQYF
>-|TRBV28|TRBJ2-1|-
TGTGCCAGCAGTGACATACAAAGTCTCGAGCAGTTCTTC
CASSDIQSLEQFF
>-|TRBV6-1|TRBJ2-7|-
TGTGCCAGCAGTGAAGGGGGGTACGAGCAGTACTTC
CASSEGGYEQYF
>-|TRBV7-9|TRBJ2-7|-
TGTGCCAGCAGCTTAGTAGGGGACACCTCCTACGAGCAGTACTTC
CASSLVGDTSYEQYF
>-|TRBV29-1|TRBJ2-1|TRBD2
TGCAGCCTTGACCTAGCGGGAGGGTATGAGTTCTTC
CSLDLAGGYEFF
>-|TRBV5-4|TRBJ2-4|-
TGTGCCAGCAGCTTGGAAACAGGGCTAGCCAAAAACATTCAGTACTTC
CASSLETGLAKNIQYF
>few|TRBV6-1|TRBJ1-2|-
TGTGCCAGCAGTGAAGTTGTCAACTATGGCTACACCTTC
CASSEVVNYGYTF
>-|TRBV10-3|TRBJ2-2|-
TGTGCCATCAGTGAGTCGTTGATAGCAGCGAACACCGGGGAGCTGTTTTTT
CAISESLIAANTGELFF
>-|TRBV21-1|TRBJ2-7|-
TGTGCCAGCAGCAAAGCCGAAGAGCAGTACTTC
CASSKAEEQYF
>-|TRBV5-1|TRBJ2-1|TRBD2
TGCGCCAGCAGCCCGGGGGGTCCATCTACCCTCAATGAGCAGTTCTTC
CASSPGGPSTLNEQFF
>-|TRBV7-6|TRBJ2-7|-
TGTGCCAGCAGCTTAGGCCAGACGGGACTGCCATCCGAGCAGTACTTC
CASSLGQTGLPSEQYF
>-|TRBV5-1|TRBJ2-1|TRBD2
TGCGCCAGCAGCTTGGGACCGACTAGCGGGTTTAAAGCGTACAATGAGCAGTTCTTC
CASSLGPTSGFKAYNEQFF
>-|TRBV6-6|TRBJ1-6|-
TGTGCCAGCAGTTATGGAGAAGTCAATTCACCCCTCCACTTT
CASSYGEVNSPLHF
>-|TRBV10-3|TRBJ2-1|-
TGTGCCATCAGTGGCTACCCGCAGGCCCCTTCCAATGAGCAGTTCTTC
CAISGYPQAPSNEQFF
>-|TRBV27|TRBJ2-2|-
TGTGCCAGCAGTCGGCAATCAAACACCGGGGAGCTGTTTTTT
CASSRQSNTGELFF
>-|TRBV6-6|TRBJ1-2|-
TGTGCCAGCAGTTACTCAGTCGGCAGGGTTATGAGTGGCTACACCTTC
CASSYSVGRVMSGYTF
>-|TRBV4-1|TRBJ2-5|TRBD2
TGCGCCAGCAGCCAAGGCGTCGCGGGGGGTATCCAAGAGACCCAGTACTTC
CASSQGVAGGIQETQYF
>-|TRBV4-3|TRBJ2-7|TRBD1
TGCGCCAGCAGCCAAGATGGACAGGATTGGAACTACGAGCAGTACTTC
CASSQDGQDWNYEQYF
>-|TRBV4-3|TRBJ2-7|TRBD2
TGCGCCAGCAGCCAAGTCGCTAGCGGGGTCTCCTACGAGCAGTACTTC
CASSQVASGVSYEQYF
>-|TRBV5-4|TRBJ1-5|TRBD1
TGTGCCAGCAGCTACGGACAGGATAGCAATCAGCCCCAGCATTTT
CASSYGQDSNQPQHF
>once|TRBV9|TRBJ2-7|-
TGTGCCAGCAGCGTAGGTTCCCCAAACTACGAGCAGTACTTC
CASSVGSPNYEQYF
>-|TRBV25-1|TRBJ2-5|-
TGTGCCAGCAGTGAGGGCGCCCCTCTGGGGACCCAGTACTTC
CASSEGAPLGTQYF
>-|TRBV5-6|TRBJ1-5|-
TGTGCCAGCAGCTTGGTAGGTCAGCCCCAGCATTTT
CASSLVGQPQHF
>once|TRBV5-6|TRBJ2-4|TRBD1
TGTGCCAGCAGCACCCAGGTGGACAGGGGTTGGGACATTCAGTACTTC
CASSTQVDRGWDIQYF
>-|TRBV4-1|TRBJ2-7|TRBD1
TGCGCCAGCAGCCCCACGGACAGGCGATACGAGCAGTACTTC
CASSPTDRRYEQYF
>-|TRBV7-9|TRBJ1-1|TRBD1
TGTGCCAGCAGCTTAGCGCAGGGACAGGCTGAAGCTTTCTTT
CASSLAQGQAEAFF
>-|TRBV5-1|TRBJ2-3|-
TGCGCCAGCAGTCGTCCCTCAGATACGCAGTATTTT
CASSRPSDTQYF
>-|TRBV6-5|TRBJ1-4|-
TGTGCCAGCAGTTACTGGCAGGGAACTAATGAAAAACTGTTTTTT
CASSYWQGTNEKLFF
>-|TRBV28|TRBJ2-2|TRBD1
TGTGCCAGCAGACCCCGGGACAGGGTCGGCACCGGGGAGCTGTTTTTT
CASRPRDRVGTGELFF
>-|TRBV7-2|TRBJ1-2|-
TGTGCCAGCAGCCCCACCCCGGGAGTCCCCGGAAGCGGCTACACCTTC
CASSPTPGVPGSGYTF
>once|TRBV5-4|TRBJ2-7|-
TGTGCCAGCAGCTTGTACGACAACTACGAGCAGTACTTC
CASSLYDNYEQYF
>-|TRBV5-1|TRBJ2-7|TRBD2
TGCGCCAGCAGCTTGGTGGGGACTAGCTACGAGCAGTACTTC
CASSLVGTSYEQYF
>-|TRBV7-2|TRBJ2-1|TRBD2
TGTGCCAGCAGCTTGGGACTAGCTAGGGGGCAAGCCAACAATGAGCAGTTCTTC
CASSLGLARGQANNEQFF
>-|TRBV18|TRBJ2-7|-
TGTGCCAGCTCACCACGGGACAACGAGCAGTACTTC
CASSPRDNEQYF
>few|TRBV2|TRBJ1-1|-
TGTGCCAGCAGTGAAGCGGGGCCAGGACACAAAGCTTTCTTT
CASSEAGPGHKAFF
>-|TRBV5-8|TRBJ1-6|TRBD1
TGTGCCAGCAGCCGAGGACAGGGTAGCTCCTATAATTCACCCCTCCACTTT
CASSRGQGSSYNSPLHF